A selection of T cell receptor beta chains follows, all from one sample in a study of T cell responses to AZD1222 COVID-19 vaccine. The assay was immunoSEQ multiplex PCR, and TCRdb's table has in-frame clones only and misses some. The table shows roughly 82,000 clones, with about 85% occurring only once. This sample comprised peripheral blood, obtained on day 0 of AZD1222 vaccination. The source of these receptors is an adult in good health. The CDR3 runs from the conserved cysteine through the conserved F or W. The order of the fields is J gene, clone size, D gene, V gene, CDR3 DNA, CDR3 protein. A D gene is named only where the DNA matches it firmly. Some rows mark clone size as missing; the rest say once, few, many or name a class of expanded clone.

TRBJ2-5 . TRBD2 TRBV5-1 TGCGCCAGCAGCCCGGGGATAGCGGGGGTGGAGACCCAGTACTTC CASSPGIAGVETQYF
TRBJ2-7 . . TRBV11-3 TGTGCCAGCAGCTTAGTGTGGGGACCCTCCTACGAGCAGTACTTC CASSLVWGPSYEQYF
TRBJ2-3 . TRBD1 TRBV6-4 TGTGCCAGCAGTCGGGATGGGCAGGGGGCAGATACGCAGTATTTT CASSRDGQGADTQYF
TRBJ2-3 . TRBD2 TRBV9 TGTGCCAGCAGCGTGGGACTAGCGGGGGCCCTCACAGATACGCAGTATTTT CASSVGLAGALTDTQYF
TRBJ2-5 . TRBD2 TRBV9 TGTGCCAGCTGCCGGGCTAGCGGGGGAGAAGAGACCCAGTACTTC CASCRASGGEETQYF
TRBJ1-2 few TRBD1 TRBV7-9 TGTGCCAGCAGCTTGGCCGGACAGGGGTATAACTATGGCTACACCTTC CASSLAGQGYNYGYTF
TRBJ1-5 . TRBD1 TRBV19 TGTGCCGCAGGGGACAGGGCCAATCAGCCCCAGCATTTT CAAGDRANQPQHF
TRBJ1-2 . . TRBV7-2 TGTGCCAGCAGCTCTGGGGGGTACTATGGCTACACCTTC CASSSGGYYGYTF
TRBJ2-7 . TRBD1 TRBV5-1 TGCGCCAGCAGCTTCTTAGCGACAGGGGGCTCCGAGCAGTACTTC CASSFLATGGSEQYF
TRBJ1-6 . . TRBV3-1/TRBV3-2 TGTGCCAGCAGCCAAGGTCTTCACGGGCCGAGCTCCTATAATTCACCCCTCCACTTT CASSQGLHGPSSYNSPLHF
TRBJ1-4 . . TRBV7-9 TGTGCCAGCAGCTTACCCAGCAGGCCGGGTGAAAAACTGTTTTTT CASSLPSRPGEKLFF
TRBJ2-7 . . TRBV28 TGTGCCAGCAGTTGGATTATCGACGAGCAGTACTTC CASSWIIDEQYF
TRBJ2-5 . . TRBV7-9 TGTGCCAGCACCTCCGCTGAGACCCAGTACTTC CASTSAETQYF
TRBJ2-7 . . TRBV6-5 TGTGCCAGCAGTTACGAGTGGGCAGGGATGGAGTACGAGCAGTACTTC CASSYEWAGMEYEQYF
TRBJ2-7 . . TRBV5-5 TGTGCCAGCAGCTTGGCTAGTAGCGGCAGCTCCTACGAGCAGTACTTC CASSLASSGSSYEQYF
TRBJ2-2 . . TRBV11-3 TGTGCCAGCAGCTTAGGTGCGAACACCGGGGAGCTGTTTTTT CASSLGANTGELFF
TRBJ1-1 . . TRBV13 TGTGCCACCCGAGTAGCCTGGATAGCTTTCTTT CATRVAWIAFF
TRBJ2-5 . TRBD2 TRBV18 TGTGCCAGCTCACCGTCGACTAGCGGGGGAGGGGAGACCCAGTACTTC CASSPSTSGGGETQYF
TRBJ2-1 . TRBD2 TRBV11-2 TGTGCCAGCAGCTTACACCCCCGAGGACTAGCGGGGAACAATGAGCAGTTCTTC CASSLHPRGLAGNNEQFF
TRBJ1-5 . . TRBV29-1 TGCAGCGCGGGCCCCGATTATTATAGCAATCAGCCCCAGCATTTT CSAGPDYYSNQPQHF
TRBJ2-1 . . TRBV7-3 TGTGCCAGCGGGGGGTCATATTCGGAAGTGCGGTTCTTC CASGGSYSEVRFF
TRBJ2-7 . TRBD2 TRBV7-2 TGTGCCAGCAGCCCACGGACTAGCGGGGTTAGCTCCTACGAGCAGTACTTC CASSPRTSGVSSYEQYF
TRBJ1-5 . . TRBV7-6 TGTGCCAGCAGCTTAGGCTCTGGGGGCGGGGGAAATCAGCCCCAGCATTTT CASSLGSGGGGNQPQHF
TRBJ2-1 . . TRBV2 TGTGCCAGCAGTGAAGCGCTTCAGCAAGGGGAGCAGTTCTTC CASSEALQQGEQFF
TRBJ2-2 . . TRBV6-2/TRBV6-3 TGTGCCAGCAGTTACTACAAAACAGGGAGGACCGGGGAGCTGTTTTTT CASSYYKTGRTGELFF
TRBJ1-2 . . TRBV7-3 TGTGCCAGCAGCCCCCGTGGGGGGGAAGTTGGCTACACCTTC CASSPRGGEVGYTF
TRBJ2-7 . . TRBV3-1/TRBV3-2 TGTGCCAGCAGCCAAGGTTTAGGGCGAGGCGAGCAGTACTTC CASSQGLGRGEQYF